The clone carrying this T cell receptor beta chain was detected a few times. The antigen is not known. One end of the junction is discordant with germline, which a read error may explain. By flow cytometry, patients selected for sequencing had shown an expansion of CD8+CD57+ cells. The patients all had a severe acquired aplastic anemia diagnosis. The CDR3 is 14 residues long. CDR1 is MNHEY, CDR2 SMNVEV, per germline (reference sequence). These data come from a study of CD8+CD57+ T cells in acquired aplastic anemia. Study as a whole: The study obtained an average of about 3.4 ug of DNA from sorted CD4+ and CD8+ cells. Study-level points and caveats: Significant differences in CD8+ Simpson's diversity were not observed between patients and controls.

Genomic DNA acted as the template from which TCR beta VDJ combination and CDR3 sequence profiling were carried out. A single record per CDR3 protein comes from TCRdb applying MiXCR to the reads. The sample yields about 180,000 distinct CDR3 sequences, less than 50% seen once. Sample: sorted CD4+, CD8+, or CD8+CD57+ T cells (not recorded which) from PBMCs. The rearrangement joins TRBV27 to TRBJ1-2, with a possible D match to TRBD1 (6 bases). The sequence derives from a human donor with aplastic anemia. As DNA, the CDR3 is TGTGCCAGCGGTTTGGGGGACAACTACTATGGCTACACCTTT. Encoded protein: CASGLGDNYYGYTF.